This record concerns one T cell receptor (beta chain) sequence. Its antigen is not yet known. No clone much larger than this one lies a single base away; base qualities are absent. TCRbeta CDR3 regions were amplified from genomic DNA using the immunoSEQ Assay, a bias-controlled multiplex PCR. For the original study's pipeline: Within the assay, amplification of reference gene primers was used to estimate how many nucleated cells each sample contained. To quantify the absolute abundance of each unique TCRbeta CDR3 rearrangement, sequence reads were collapsed and filtered. For each sample, productive Simpson clonality was calculated as the square root of Simpson's diversity index across productive rearrangements. What TCRdb holds here is the immuneACCESS table cut down to in-frame rearrangements. Part of the clones is not present; checked against another copy, under half of the missing clones reflect an unresolved V gene, and the others are unexplained. V and J calls and clone size follow that table, whereas D and trimming were derived from the DNA. Present in this sample are a few hundred thousand clones, more than 75% of which were seen just once. The ten biggest clones cover about 1.1% of the sample.

The sample belongs to a study of blood T cell repertoires in COVID-19 (dated by TCRdb to 2020 to 2022). With regard to the full study: The collaborator samples originated in the United States, Italy and Spain and spanned the acute and convalescent phases of COVID-19. The prospective study material was composed of cDNA or gDNA derived from T cells, B-cell-depleted T cells, or PBMCs. Deeply sampled blood TCRbeta repertoires from subjects exposed to, actively infected with, or recovered from COVID-19 were included in the dataset. The repertoires were released in a freely available public database meant as a resource for research on the immune response to SARS-CoV-2. Samples came from the ongoing ImmuneRACE study (first 160 participants) plus 1,254 subjects from 6 global collaborators. The sample metadata nearly always contained a de-identified subject ID, COVID-19 status, age in years and sex. Where available, HLA class I and class II types were obtained from metadata supplied by the sample provider rather than from assay-based typing. Study-wide findings and limitations: The amount of clinical and demographic metadata varied by source and participant and was provided uncurated.

Participants in the prospective study were aged about 18 to 95 years, lived in about two dozen United States geographic areas, and enrolled through a virtual design. In the prospective study, participants were assigned to cohorts based on the clinical history participants reported in a screening survey and a study questionnaire. Recovered participants in ImmuneRACE Cohort 3 were defined by two consecutive negative NP/OP PCR tests, clearance by a healthcare professional, or resolution of symptoms. In the prospective study, whole blood, serum and a nasopharyngeal or oropharyngeal swab were collected from each participant by mobile phlebotomists. Prospective study participants could optionally give additional blood draws and questionnaires over an approximately 2-month period. Before DNA extraction, blood samples from the prospective study were shipped at room temperature or frozen. V lost 4 bases and J lost 4 bases; the stretch between them is 11 bases long. CDR1 and CDR2 are read off the germline V gene (reference sequence) as SGHNT and YYREEE. The CDR3, from cysteine to phenylalanine, totals 14 residues. This entry keeps only the CDR3 DNA: 42 bases, framed from base 1.

What was sequenced was PBMCs or T cells enriched from blood (not recorded which). Rearrangement joined TRBV5-4 to TRBJ1-4; the D region possibly corresponds to TRBD1 (6 bases align). The TCR originated in a woman between 18 and 29 years old who had recovered from COVID-19. Here is the DNA: TGTGCCAGCAGCCCTGGACAGAGTAATGAAAAACTGTTTTTT. It encodes CASSPGQSNEKLFF.